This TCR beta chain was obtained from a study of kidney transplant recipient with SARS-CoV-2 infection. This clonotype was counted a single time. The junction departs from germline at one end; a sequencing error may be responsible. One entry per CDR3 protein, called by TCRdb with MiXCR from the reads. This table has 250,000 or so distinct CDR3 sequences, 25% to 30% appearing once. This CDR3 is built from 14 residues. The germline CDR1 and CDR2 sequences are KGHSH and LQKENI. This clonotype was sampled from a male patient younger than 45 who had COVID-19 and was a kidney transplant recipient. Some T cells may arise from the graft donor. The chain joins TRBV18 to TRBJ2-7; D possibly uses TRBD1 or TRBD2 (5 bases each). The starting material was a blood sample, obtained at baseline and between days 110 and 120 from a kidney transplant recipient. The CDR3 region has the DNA TGTGCCAGCTCACCACGGGGGAATTCCTACGAGCAGCACTTC. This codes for CASSPRGNSYEQHF.